This record concerns one T cell receptor beta chain sequence. The sample belongs to a study of cytomegalovirus exposure and HLA in healthy donors. Germline V lookup: CDR1 SGHNT, CDR2 YYREEE (reference sequence). The CDR3 consists of 14 residues. Trimming took 2 bases from V and 5 from J, leaving 14 bases between them. The primer mix had 60 Vbeta and 13 Jbeta primers. TCRdb's table, derived via immunoSEQ multiplex PCR, lists solely in-frame clones and lacks some. This sample has about 170,000 clones, with under 90% found just once. Sequencing was performed on PBMCs. V and J are TRBV5-4 and TRBJ2-7, with D perhaps matching TRBD2 (7 bases). The receptor comes from a man between 18 and 35 years old in good health and CMV-seronegative. The chain's CDR3 is CASSFGGLTHEQYF. Written as DNA, the CDR3 is TGTGCCAGCAGCTTCGGGGGGCTTACGCACGAGCAGTACTTC.